This TCR beta chain appears in the sequencing data of a study of OX40 agonist ivuxolimab in advanced cancers. Study in general: Patients undergoing dose escalation presented with hepatocellular carcinoma, melanoma, renal cell or head and neck cancer. From roughly 20 to 79 years was the age range, with a mean of around 56 years, and 65% to 90% were male. There were three patients with partial responses, one having hepatocellular carcinoma and two cutaneous melanoma.

The assay was immunoSEQ multiplex PCR, and TCRdb's table has in-frame clones only and misses some. The sample yields tens of thousands of clones, roughly 84% seen once. The germline gives CDR1 SGHAT, CDR2 FQNNGV. There are 14 residues in the CDR3. V was pared by 7 bases and J by 7 bases, with 17 bases between. The sample here was CD4+ or CD8+ T cells sorted from blood, taken in a trial of the OX40 agonist ivuxolimab. This rearrangement joins TRBV11-2 to TRBJ2-1; tentatively, D is TRBD2 (5 bases). This clonotype was sampled from an adult with an advanced solid tumor such as melanoma, head and neck, liver or kidney cancer. The chain's CDR3 is CASTRAVRNNEQFF. CDR3 sequence (DNA): TGTGCCAGCACCCGAGCGGTCAGGAATAATGAGCAGTTCTTC.